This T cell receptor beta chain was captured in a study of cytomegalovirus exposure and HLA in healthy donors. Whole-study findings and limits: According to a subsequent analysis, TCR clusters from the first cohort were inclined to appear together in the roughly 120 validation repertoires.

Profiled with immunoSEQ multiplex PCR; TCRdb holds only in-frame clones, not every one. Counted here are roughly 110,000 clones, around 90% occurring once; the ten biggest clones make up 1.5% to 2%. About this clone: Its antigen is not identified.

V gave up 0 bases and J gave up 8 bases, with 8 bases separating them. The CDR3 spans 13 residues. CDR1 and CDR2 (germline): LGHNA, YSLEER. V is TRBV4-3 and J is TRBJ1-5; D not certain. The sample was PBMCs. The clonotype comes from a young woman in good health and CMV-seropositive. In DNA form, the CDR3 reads TGCGCCAGCAGCCAAGATTTCTCTGAGCCCCAGCATTTT. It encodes CASSQDFSEPQHF.